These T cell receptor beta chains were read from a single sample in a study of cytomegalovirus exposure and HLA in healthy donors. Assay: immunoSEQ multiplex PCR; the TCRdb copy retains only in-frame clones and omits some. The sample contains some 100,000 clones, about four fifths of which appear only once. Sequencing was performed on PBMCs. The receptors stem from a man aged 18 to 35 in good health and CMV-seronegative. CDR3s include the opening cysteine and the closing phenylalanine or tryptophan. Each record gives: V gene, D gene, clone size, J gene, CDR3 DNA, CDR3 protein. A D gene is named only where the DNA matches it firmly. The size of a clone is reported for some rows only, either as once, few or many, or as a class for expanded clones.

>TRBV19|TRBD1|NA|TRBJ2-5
TGTGCCAGTAGCCCCTGGCAGGGGGAAGAGACCCAGTACTTC
CASSPWQGEETQYF
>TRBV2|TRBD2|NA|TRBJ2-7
TGTGCCAGCAGGGGGCTAGCGGGAGGGCCGCGCGAGCAGTACTTC
CASRGLAGGPREQYF
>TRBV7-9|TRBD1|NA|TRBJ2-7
TGTGCCAGCAGCAATGGACAGGACTCCTACGAGCAGTACTTC
CASSNGQDSYEQYF
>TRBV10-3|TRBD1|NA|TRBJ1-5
TGTGCCATCAGTGACATCGCCCAGGGGGTCGGCAATCAGCCCCAGCATTTT
CAISDIAQGVGNQPQHF
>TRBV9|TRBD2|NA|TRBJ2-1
TGTGCCAGCAGCGTAGACGGGACTAGCTACAATGAGCAGTTCTTC
CASSVDGTSYNEQFF
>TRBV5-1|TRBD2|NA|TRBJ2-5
TGCGCCAGCAGCCCGGGACTAGCGGGAGGTGGGGAGACCCAGTACTTC
CASSPGLAGGGETQYF
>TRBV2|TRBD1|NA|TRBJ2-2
TGTGCCAGCAGTGAGCAAGACAGGGGTACCGGGGAGCTGTTTTTT
CASSEQDRGTGELFF
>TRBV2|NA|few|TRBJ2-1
TGTGCCAGCTGCCTGCTAAGCGAGCAGTTCTTC
CASCLLSEQFF
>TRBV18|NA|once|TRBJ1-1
TGTGCCAGCTCATCCCCGGTGAACACTGAAGCTTTCTTT
CASSSPVNTEAFF
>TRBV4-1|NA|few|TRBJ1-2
TGCGCCAGCAGCCAAGTTTACAGGGCAGACTATGGCTACACCTTC
CASSQVYRADYGYTF
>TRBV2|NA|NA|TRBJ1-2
TGTGCCAGCAAGCAGGCTAACTATGGCTACACCTTC
CASKQANYGYTF
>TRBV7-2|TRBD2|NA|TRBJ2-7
TGTGCCAGCACCAGGACTAGCGGGGCGAGCTCCTACGAGCAGTACTTC
CASTRTSGASSYEQYF
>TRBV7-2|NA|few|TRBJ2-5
TGTGCCAGCAGCATTAGCGGTCAAGAGACCCAGTACTTC
CASSISGQETQYF
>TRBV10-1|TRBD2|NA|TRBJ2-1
TGCGCCAGCAGAGTAGATGACCCGGGACTAGCCACCAATGAGCAGTTCTTC
CASRVDDPGLATNEQFF
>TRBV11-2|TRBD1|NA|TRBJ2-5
TGTGCCAGCAGCCCGTCCCTACGGGGTACAGGGGGCAGGGAGACCCAGTACTTC
CASSPSLRGTGGRETQYF
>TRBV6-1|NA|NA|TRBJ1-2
TGTGCCAGCAGTGGGAGCATTCGCCTACCGTATAACTATGGCTACACCTTC
CASSGSIRLPYNYGYTF
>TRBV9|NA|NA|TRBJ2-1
TGTGCCAGCAGCGCCCTTGGGAGAAACCTTGAGCAGTTCTTC
CASSALGRNLEQFF
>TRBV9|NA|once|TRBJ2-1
TGTGCCAGCAGCGCCAAAAATGAGCAGTTCTTC
CASSAKNEQFF
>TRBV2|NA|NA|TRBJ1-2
TGTGCCAGCAGTGAACGCGGGTATTATGGCTACACCTTC
CASSERGYYGYTF
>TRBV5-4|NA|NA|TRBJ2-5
TGTGCCAGCAGCACGGTGGCCCCGAGAGGCCAAGAGACCCAGTACTTC
CASSTVAPRGQETQYF
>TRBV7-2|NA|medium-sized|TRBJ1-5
TGTGCCAGCAGCGAGAGGGGACACCGCAATCAGCCCCAGCATTTT
CASSERGHRNQPQHF
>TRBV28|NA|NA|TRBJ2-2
TGTGCCAGCAGTGAGTACAGAAACGCCGGGGAGCTGTTTTTT
CASSEYRNAGELFF